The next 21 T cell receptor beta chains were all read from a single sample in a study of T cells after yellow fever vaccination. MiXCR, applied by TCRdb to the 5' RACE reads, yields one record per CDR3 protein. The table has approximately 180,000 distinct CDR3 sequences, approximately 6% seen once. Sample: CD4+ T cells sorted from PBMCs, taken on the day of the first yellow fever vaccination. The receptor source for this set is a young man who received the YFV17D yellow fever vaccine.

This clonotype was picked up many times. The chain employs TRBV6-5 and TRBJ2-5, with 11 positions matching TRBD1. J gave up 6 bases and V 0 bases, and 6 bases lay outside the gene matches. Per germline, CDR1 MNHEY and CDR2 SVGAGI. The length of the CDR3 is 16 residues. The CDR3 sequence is CASSYSGQGVPQTQYF. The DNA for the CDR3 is TGTGCCAGCAGTTACTCGGGACAGGGGGTCCCCCAGACCCAGTACTTC.

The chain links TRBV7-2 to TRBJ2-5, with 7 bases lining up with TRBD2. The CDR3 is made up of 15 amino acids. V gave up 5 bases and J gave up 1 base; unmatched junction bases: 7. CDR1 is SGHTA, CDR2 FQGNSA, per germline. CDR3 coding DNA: TGTGCCAGCAGCCGCCAGACTAGCTCCCAAGAGACCCAGTACTTC. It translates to CASSRQTSSQETQYF.

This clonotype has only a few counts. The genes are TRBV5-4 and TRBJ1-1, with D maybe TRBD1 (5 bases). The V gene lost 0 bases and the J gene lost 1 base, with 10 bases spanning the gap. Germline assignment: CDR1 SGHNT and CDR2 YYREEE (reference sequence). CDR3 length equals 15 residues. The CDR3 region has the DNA TGTGCCAGCAGCTTGGTATTTAGGGGGAACACTGAAGCTTTCTTT. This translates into CASSLVFRGNTEAFF.

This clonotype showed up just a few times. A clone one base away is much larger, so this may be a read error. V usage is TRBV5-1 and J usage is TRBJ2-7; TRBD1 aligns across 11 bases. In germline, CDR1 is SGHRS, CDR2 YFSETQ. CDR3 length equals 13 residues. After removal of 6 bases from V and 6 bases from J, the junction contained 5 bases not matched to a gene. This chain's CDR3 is CASTGQGASEQYF. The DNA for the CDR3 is TGCGCCAGCACCGGACAGGGGGCGAGCGAGCAGTACTTC.

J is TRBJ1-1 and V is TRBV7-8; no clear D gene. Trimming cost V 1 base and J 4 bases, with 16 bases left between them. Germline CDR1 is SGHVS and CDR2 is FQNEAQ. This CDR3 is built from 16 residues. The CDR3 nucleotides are TGTGCCAGCAGCTTAGGTTTGGGTGCAATAACCACTGAAGCTTTCTTT. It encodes CASSLGLGAITTEAFF.

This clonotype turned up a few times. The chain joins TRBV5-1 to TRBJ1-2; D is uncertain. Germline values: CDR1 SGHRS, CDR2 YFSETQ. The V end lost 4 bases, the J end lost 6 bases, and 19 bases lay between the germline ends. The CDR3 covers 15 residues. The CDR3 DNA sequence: TGCGCCAGCAGCCGCGACACCGACGTCCTAAATGGCTACACCTTC. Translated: CASSRDTDVLNGYTF.

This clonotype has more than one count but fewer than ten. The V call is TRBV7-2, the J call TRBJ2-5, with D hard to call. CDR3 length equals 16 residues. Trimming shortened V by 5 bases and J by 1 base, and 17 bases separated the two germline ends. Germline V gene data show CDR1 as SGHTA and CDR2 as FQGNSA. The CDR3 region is CASSPQPRNIQETQYF. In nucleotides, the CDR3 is TGTGCCAGCAGCCCGCAACCGAGGAACATCCAAGAGACCCAGTACTTC.

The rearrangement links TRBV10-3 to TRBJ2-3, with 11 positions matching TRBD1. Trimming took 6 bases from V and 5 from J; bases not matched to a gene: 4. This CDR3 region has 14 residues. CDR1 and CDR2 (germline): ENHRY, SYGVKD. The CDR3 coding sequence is TGTGCCATCAGCCCGGGACAGGGGGAAGATACGCAGTATTTT. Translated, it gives CAISPGQGEDTQYF.

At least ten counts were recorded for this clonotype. The CDR3 spells CASRGQGQSNEQFF. The CDR3 nucleotides read TGTGCCAGCAGGGGACAGGGCCAGTCTAATGAGCAGTTCTTC. This chain joins TRBV6-4 and TRBJ2-1; 9 positions agree with TRBD1. This CDR3 contains 14 residues. V was clipped by 6 bases and J by 7 bases; unmatched bases: 7. Germline lookup yields CDR1 MRHNA and CDR2 SNTAGT.

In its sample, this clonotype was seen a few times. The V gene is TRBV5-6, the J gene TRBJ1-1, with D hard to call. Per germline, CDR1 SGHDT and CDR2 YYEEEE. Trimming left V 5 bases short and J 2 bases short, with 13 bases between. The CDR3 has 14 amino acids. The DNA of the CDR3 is TGTGCCAGCAGGGGGAACGGGCGCAACACTGAAGCTTTCTTT. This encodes CASRGNGRNTEAFF.

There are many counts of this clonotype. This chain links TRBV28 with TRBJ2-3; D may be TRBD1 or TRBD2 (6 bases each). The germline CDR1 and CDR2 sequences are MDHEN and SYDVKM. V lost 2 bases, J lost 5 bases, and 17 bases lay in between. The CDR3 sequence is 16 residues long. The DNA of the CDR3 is TGTGCCAGCAGTTTAGCGCGGGGTCACAGGGAAGATACGCAGTATTTT. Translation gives CASSLARGHREDTQYF.

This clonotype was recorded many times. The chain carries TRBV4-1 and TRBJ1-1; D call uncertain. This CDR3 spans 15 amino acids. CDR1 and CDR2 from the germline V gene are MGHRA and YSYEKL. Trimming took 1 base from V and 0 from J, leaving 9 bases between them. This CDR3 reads CASSQGEGLNTEAFF. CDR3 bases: TGCGCCAGCAGCCAAGGGGAGGGCCTGAACACTGAAGCTTTCTTT.

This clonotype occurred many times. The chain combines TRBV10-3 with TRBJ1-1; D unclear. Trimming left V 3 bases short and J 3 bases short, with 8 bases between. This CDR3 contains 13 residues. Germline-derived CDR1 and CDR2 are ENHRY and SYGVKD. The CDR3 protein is CAISEMKDTEAFF. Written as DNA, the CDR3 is TGTGCCATCAGTGAAATGAAGGACACTGAAGCTTTCTTT.

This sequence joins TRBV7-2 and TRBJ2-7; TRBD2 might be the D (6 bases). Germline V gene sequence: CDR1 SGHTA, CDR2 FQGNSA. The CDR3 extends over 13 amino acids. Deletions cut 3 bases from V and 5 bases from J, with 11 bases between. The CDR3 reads CASSLSREDEQYV. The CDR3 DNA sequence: TGTGCCAGCAGCTTGAGTAGGGAGGACGAGCAGTACGTC.

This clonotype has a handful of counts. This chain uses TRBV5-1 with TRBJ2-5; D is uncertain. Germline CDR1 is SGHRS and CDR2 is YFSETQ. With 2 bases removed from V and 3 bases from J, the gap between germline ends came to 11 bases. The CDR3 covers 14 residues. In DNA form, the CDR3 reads TGCGCCAGCAGCTTAATAGACGGAGAAGAGACCCAGTACTTC. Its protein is CASSLIDGEETQYF.

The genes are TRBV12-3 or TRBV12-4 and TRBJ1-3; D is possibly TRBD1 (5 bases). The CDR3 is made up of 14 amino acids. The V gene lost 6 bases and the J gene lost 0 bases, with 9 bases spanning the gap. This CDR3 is CASSQQVSGNTIYF. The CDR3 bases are TGTGCCAGCAGCCAACAGGTCTCTGGAAACACCATATATTTT.

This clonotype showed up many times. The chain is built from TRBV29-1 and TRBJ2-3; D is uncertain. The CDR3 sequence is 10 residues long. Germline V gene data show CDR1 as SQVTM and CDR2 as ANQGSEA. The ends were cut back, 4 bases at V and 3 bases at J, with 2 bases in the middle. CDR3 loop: CSVGTDTQYF. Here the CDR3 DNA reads TGCAGCGTTGGAACAGATACGCAGTATTTT.

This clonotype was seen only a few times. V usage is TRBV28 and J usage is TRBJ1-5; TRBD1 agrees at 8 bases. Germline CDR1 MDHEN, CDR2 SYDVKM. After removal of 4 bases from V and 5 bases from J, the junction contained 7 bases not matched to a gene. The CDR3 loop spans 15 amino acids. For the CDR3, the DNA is TGTGCCAGCAGTTCAAGGACAGGGACCTATCAGCCCCAGCATTTT. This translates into CASSSRTGTYQPQHF.

The CDR3 nucleotides read TGCGCCAGCAGCCCCCCTTTGGGGTACACAGATACGCAGTATTTT. Translated: CASSPPLGYTDTQYF. The rearrangement links TRBV5-1 to TRBJ2-3; D gene unclear. The V gene lost 4 bases and the J gene lost 2 bases, with 14 bases spanning the gap. The CDR3 sequence is 15 residues long. CDR1 and CDR2 (germline): SGHRS, YFSETQ. The full variable domain, with the rest looked up from reference TRBV5-1 and TRBJ2-3, is KAGVTQTPRYLIKTRGQQVTLSCSPISGHRSVSWYQQTPGQGLQFLFEYFSETQRNKGNFPGRFSGRQFSNSRSEMNVSTLELGDSALYLCASSPPLGYTDTQYFGPGTRLTVL.

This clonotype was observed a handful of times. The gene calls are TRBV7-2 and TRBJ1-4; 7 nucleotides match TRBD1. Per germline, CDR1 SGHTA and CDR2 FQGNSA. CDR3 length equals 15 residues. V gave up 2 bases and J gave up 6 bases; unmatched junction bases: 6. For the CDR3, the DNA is TGTGCCAGCAGCTTAACAGGGGCTCGGGATGAAAAACTGTTTTTT. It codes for CASSLTGARDEKLFF. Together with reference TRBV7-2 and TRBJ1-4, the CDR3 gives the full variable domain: GAGVSQSPSNKVTEKGKDVELRCDPISGHTALYWYRQSLGQGLEFLIYFQGNSAPDKSGLPSDRFSAERTGGSVSTLTIQRTQQEDSAVYLCASSLTGARDEKLFFGSGTQLSVL.

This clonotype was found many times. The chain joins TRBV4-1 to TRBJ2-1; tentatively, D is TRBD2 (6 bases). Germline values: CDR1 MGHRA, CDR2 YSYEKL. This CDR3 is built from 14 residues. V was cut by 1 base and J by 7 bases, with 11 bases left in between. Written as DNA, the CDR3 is TGCGCCAGCAGCCAAGGGTGGCTAGCGAATGAGCAGTTCTTC. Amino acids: CASSQGWLANEQFF.